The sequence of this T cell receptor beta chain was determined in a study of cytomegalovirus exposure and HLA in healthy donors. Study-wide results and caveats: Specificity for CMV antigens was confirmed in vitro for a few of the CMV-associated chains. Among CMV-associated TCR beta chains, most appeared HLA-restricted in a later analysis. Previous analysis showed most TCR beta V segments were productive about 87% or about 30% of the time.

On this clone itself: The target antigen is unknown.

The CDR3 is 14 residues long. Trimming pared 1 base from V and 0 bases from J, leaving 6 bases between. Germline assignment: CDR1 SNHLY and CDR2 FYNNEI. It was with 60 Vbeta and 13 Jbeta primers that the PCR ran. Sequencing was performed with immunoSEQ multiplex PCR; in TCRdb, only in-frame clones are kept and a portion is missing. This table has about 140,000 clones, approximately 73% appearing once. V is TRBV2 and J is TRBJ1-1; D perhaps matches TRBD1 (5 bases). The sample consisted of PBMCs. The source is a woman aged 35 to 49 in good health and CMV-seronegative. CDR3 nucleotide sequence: TGTGCCAGCAGTGAAGGACAGTTGAACACTGAAGCTTTCTTT. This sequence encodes CASSEGQLNTEAFF. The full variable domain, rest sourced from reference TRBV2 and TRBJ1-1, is EPEVTQTPSHQVTQMGQEVILRCVPISNHLYFYWYRQILGQKVEFLVSFYNNEISEKSEIFDDQFSVERPDGSNFTLKIRSTKLEDSAMYFCASSEGQLNTEAFFGQGTRLTVV.